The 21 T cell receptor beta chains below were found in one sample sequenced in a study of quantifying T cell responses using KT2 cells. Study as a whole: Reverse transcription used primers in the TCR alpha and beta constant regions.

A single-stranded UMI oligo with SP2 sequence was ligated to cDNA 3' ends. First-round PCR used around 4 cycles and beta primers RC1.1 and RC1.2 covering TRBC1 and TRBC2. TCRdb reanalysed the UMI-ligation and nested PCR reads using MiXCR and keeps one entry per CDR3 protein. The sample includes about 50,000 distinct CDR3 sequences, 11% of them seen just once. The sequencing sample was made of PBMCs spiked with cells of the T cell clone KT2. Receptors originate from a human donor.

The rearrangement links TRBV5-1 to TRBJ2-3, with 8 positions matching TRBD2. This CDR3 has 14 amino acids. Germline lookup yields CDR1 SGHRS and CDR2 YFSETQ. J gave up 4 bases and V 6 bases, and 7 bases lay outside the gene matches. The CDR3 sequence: CASTQRRGADTQYF. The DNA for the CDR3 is TGCGCCAGCACCCAGAGGCGGGGGGCAGATACGCAGTATTTT. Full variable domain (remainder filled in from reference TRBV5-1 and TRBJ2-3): KAGVTQTPRYLIKTRGQQVTLSCSPISGHRSVSWYQQTPGQGLQFLFEYFSETQRNKGNFPGRFSGRQFSNSRSEMNVSTLELGDSALYLCASTQRRGADTQYFGPGTRLTVL.

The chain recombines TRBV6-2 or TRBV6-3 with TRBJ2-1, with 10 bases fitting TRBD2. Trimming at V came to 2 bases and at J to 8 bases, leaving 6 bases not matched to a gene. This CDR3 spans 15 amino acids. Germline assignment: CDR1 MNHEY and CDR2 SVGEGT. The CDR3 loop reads CASSYPSSGSDEQFF. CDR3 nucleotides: TGTGCCAGCAGTTACCCATCTAGCGGGAGCGATGAGCAGTTCTTC.

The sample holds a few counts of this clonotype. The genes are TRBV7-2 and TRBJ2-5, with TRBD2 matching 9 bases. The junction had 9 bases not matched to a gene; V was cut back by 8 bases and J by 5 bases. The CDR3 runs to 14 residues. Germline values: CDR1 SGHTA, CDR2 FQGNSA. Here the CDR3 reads CASRRGGLRETQYF. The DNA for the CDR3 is TGTGCCAGCCGGCGGGGGGGGCTACGGGAGACCCAGTACTTC.

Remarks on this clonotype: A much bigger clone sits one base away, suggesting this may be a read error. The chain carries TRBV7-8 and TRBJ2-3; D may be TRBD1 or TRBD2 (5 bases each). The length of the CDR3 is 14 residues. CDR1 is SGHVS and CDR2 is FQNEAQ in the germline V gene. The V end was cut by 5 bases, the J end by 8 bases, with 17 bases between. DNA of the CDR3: TGTGCCAGCAGCCCCTTCCCGACGGGACCTACGCAGTATTTT. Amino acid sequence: CASSPFPTGPTQYF.

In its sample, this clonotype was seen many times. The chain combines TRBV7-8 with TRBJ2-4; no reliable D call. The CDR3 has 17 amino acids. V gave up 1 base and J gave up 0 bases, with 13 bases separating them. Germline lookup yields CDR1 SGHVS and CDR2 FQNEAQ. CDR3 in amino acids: CASSLEAGFLAKNIQYF. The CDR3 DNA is TGTGCCAGCAGCTTAGAGGCAGGCTTTCTAGCCAAAAACATTCAGTACTTC.

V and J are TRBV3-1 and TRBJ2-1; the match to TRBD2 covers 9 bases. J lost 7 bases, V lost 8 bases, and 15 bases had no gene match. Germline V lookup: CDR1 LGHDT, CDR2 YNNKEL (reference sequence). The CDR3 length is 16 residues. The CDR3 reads CASVSTGGGAGNEQFF. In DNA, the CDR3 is TGTGCCAGCGTCTCAACAGGCGGGGGGGCGGGGAATGAGCAGTTCTTC.

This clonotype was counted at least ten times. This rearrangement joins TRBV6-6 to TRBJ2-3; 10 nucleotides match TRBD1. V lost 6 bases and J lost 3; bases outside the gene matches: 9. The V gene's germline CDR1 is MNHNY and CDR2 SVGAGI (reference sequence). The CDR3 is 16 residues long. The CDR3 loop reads CASSKTGGIETDTQYF. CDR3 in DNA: TGTGCCAGCAGCAAGACAGGGGGCATAGAGACAGATACGCAGTATTTT.

CDR3 sequence (DNA): TGCAGTGCTAGAGATTTAGGAAAAGGGGCCGGCACTGAAGCTTTCTTT. Protein sequence: CSARDLGKGAGTEAFF. The chain has TRBV20-1 and TRBJ1-1, with D possibly TRBD1 on 5 matching bases. The V gene's germline CDR1 is DFQATT and CDR2 SNEGSKA (reference sequence). This CDR3 is 16 amino acids long. V lost 0 bases, J lost 4 bases, and 18 bases lay in between.

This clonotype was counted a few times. CDR3 coding DNA: TGCGCCAGCACACCCGAGTGGCTCAGGAGGGACACTGAAGCTTTCTTT. Encoded protein: CASTPEWLRRDTEAFF. The J gene is TRBJ1-1, the V gene TRBV4-3; no definite D call. Trimming removed 7 bases at V and 3 bases at J, with 21 bases between. The CDR3 spans 16 residues. The germline V gene has CDR1 LGHNA and CDR2 YSLEER.

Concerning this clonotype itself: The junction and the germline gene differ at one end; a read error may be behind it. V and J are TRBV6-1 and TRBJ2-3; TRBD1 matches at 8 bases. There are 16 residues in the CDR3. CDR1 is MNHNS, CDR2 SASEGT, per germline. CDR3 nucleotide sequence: TGTGCCAGCAGTCCACAGGGGGGACATGACACAAATACGCAGTATTTT. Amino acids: CASSPQGGHDTNTQYF.

CDR3 in DNA: TGTGCCAGCAGCTCCCGGGGTAGCGGCCTCTCTGGGGCCAACGTCCTGACTTTC. Its translation is CASSSRGSGLSGANVLTF. The chain is built from TRBV7-3 and TRBJ2-6, with a possible D match to TRBD2 (6 bases). The CDR3 totals 18 residues. Germline V gene sequence: CDR1 SGHTA, CDR2 FQGTGA. With 4 bases removed from V and 0 bases from J, the gap between germline ends came to 16 bases.

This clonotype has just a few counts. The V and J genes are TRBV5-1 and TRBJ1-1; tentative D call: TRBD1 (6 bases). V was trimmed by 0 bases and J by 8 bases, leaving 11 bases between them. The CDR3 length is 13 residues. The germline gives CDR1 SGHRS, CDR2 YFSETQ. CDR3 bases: TGCGCCAGCAGCTTGGAACAGGGTATGGAAGCTTTCTTT. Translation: CASSLEQGMEAFF.

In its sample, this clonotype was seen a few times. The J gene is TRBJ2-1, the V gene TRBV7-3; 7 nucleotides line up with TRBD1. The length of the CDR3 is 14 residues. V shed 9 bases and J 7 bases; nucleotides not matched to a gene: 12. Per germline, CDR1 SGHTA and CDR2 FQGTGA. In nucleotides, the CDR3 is TGTGCCAGTACAGGGGAGCGTGGTTTGAATGAGCAGTTCTTC. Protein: CASTGERGLNEQFF. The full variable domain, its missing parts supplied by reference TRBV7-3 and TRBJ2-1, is GAGVSQTPSNKVTEKGKYVELRCDPISGHTALYWYRQSLGQGPEFLIYFQGTGAADDSGLPNDRFFAVRPEGSVSTLKIQRTERGDSAVYLCASTGERGLNEQFFGPGTRLTVL.

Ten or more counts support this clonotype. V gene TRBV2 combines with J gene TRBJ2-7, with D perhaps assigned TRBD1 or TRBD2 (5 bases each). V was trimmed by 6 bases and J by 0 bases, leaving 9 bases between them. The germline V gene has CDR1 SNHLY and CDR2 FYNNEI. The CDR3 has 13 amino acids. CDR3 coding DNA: TGTGCCAGCAGGGGACCTGACTCCTACGAGCAGTACTTC. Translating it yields CASRGPDSYEQYF.

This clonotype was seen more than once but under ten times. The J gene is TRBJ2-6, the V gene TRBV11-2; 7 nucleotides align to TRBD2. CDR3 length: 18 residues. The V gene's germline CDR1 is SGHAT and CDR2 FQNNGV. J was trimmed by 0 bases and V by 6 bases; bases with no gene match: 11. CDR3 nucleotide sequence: TGTGCCAGCAGGCACGGGCCGGGGGGAAGCTCTGGGGCCAACGTCCTGACTTTC. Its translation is CASRHGPGGSSGANVLTF.

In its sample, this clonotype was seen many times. CDR3 sequence reads: CSAIGQDYSPLHF. The CDR3 DNA reads as TGCAGTGCAATAGGACAGGATTATTCACCCCTCCACTTT. The gene calls are TRBV20-1 and TRBJ1-6; TRBD1 aligns across 7 bases. V trimming: 6 bases; J trimming: 8 bases; junction bases outside the gene matches: 7. The CDR3 is 13 residues long. In germline, CDR1 is DFQATT, CDR2 SNEGSKA (reference sequence).

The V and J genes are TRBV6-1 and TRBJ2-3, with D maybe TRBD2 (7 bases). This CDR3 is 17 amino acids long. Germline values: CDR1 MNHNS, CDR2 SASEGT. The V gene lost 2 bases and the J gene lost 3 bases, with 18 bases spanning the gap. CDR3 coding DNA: TGTGCCAGCAGTGAATTTACTTTGGGGGGGCAGACAGATACGCAGTATTTT. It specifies CASSEFTLGGQTDTQYF.

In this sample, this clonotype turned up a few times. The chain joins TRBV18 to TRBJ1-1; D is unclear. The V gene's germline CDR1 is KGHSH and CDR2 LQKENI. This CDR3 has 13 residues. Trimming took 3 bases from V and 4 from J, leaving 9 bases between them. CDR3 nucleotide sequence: TGTGCCAGCTCACCGGGTACCGGCACTGAAGCTTTCTTT. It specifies CASSPGTGTEAFF.

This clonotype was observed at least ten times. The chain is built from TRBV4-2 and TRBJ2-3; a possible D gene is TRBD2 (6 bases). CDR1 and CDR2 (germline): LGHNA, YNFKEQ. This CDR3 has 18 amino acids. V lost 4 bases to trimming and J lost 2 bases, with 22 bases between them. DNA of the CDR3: TGTGCCAGCAGCCGAGGGAGTGGCGGGGAATCGAACACAGATACGCAGTATTTT. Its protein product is CASSRGSGGESNTDTQYF.

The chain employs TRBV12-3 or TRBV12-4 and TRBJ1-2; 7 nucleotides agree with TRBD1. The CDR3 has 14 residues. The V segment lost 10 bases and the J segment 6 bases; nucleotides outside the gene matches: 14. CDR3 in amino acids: CATKPSGTVNGYTF. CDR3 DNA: TGTGCCACCAAGCCATCCGGGACAGTCAATGGCTACACCTTC.

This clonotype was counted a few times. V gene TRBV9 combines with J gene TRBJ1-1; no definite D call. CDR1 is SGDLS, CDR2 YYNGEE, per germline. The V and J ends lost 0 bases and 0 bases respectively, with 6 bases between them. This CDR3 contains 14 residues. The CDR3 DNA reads TGTGCCAGCAGCGTAGGACACCTGAACACTGAAGCTTTCTTT. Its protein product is CASSVGHLNTEAFF.